One sample yielded the 2 T cell receptor beta chains listed below, sequenced in a study of patients and donors after allogeneic stem cell transplantation. TCRdb re-derived calls from the RT-PCR reads in MiXCR, one entry per CDR3 protein. The sample shows about a million distinct CDR3 sequences, about a sixth of them seen only once. Material for sequencing was blood, either unsorted or a sorted T cell fraction (not recorded which). These receptors came from a human donor who was either an allogeneic HSCT recipient or a stem cell or donor lymphocyte infusion donor (not recorded which). It is not recorded whose cells these are; they may come from a transplant donor.

The CDR3 reads CASSSLGRGTAFF. Here the CDR3 DNA reads TGTGCCAGTAGTTCTCTGGGGAGGGGTACAGCTTTCTTT. The rearrangement links TRBV19 to TRBJ1-1; tentatively, D is TRBD1 (5 bases). CDR1 is LNHDA, CDR2 SQIVND, per germline (reference sequence). The germline V and J ends were trimmed by 5 bases and 10 bases, with 17 bases remaining between them. This CDR3 contains 13 residues.

V usage is TRBV18 and J usage is TRBJ1-1; D is uncertain. Germline CDR1 reads KGHSH; CDR2 reads LQKENI. V was cut by 2 bases and J by 2 bases, with 15 bases left in between. CDR3 length: 16 residues. CDR3 nucleotide sequence: TGTGCCAGCTCACCAACGAGGGATCCGACTAACACTGAAGCTTTCTTT. Protein sequence: CASSPTRDPTNTEAFF. The complete variable domain, with remaining parts taken from reference TRBV18 and TRBJ1-1, reads NAGVMQNPRHLVRRRGQEARLRCSPMKGHSHVYWYRQLPEEGLKFMVYLQKENIIDESGMPKERFSAEFPKEGPSILRIQQVVRGDSAAYFCASSPTRDPTNTEAFFGQGTRLTVV.